The T cell receptor (beta chain) described here comes from a study of identical twins. The donor group consisted entirely of healthy Caucasians. Germline V gene sequence: CDR1 SGDLS, CDR2 YYNGEE. The germline V and J ends were trimmed by 2 bases and 6 bases, with 13 bases remaining between them. CDR3 size: 14 residues. This clonotype was seen more than once but under ten times. Its cognate antigen is unknown. Study-wide points: Clonotypes of the beta chain that were abundant in cord blood carried fewer insertions (memory repertoires showed none).

TCRdb redid the calling of the 5' RACE reads with MiXCR, one entry per CDR3 protein. The sample lists 400,000 to 550,000 distinct CDR3 sequences; 24% were seen once. Another study also made use of these data, one on T cells expressing NK-cell markers.

This chain uses TRBV9 with TRBJ2-3; D ambiguous. Sequences were obtained from CD4+ T cells sorted from blood. The sequence derives from a woman younger than 30 in good health. The CDR3: CASSVAQLIDTQYF. The CDR3, as DNA: TGTGCCAGCAGCGTCGCCCAGCTGATCGATACGCAGTATTTT. Complete variable domain (other parts from reference TRBV9 and TRBJ2-3): DSGVTQTPKHLITATGQRVTLRCSPRSGDLSVYWYQQSLDQGLQFLIQYYNGEERAKGNILERFSAQQFPDLHSELNLSSLELGDSALYFCASSVAQLIDTQYFGPGTRLTVL.